These 13 T cell receptor beta chains originate from one sample sequenced in a study of CD8 T cells in ankylosing spondylitis. Via MiXCR, TCRdb re-called the 5' RACE reads, giving one row per CDR3 protein. The data show about 140,000 distinct CDR3 sequences, roughly 31% seen once. Sequences were obtained from synovial fluid, either unsorted or a sorted T cell fraction (not recorded which). Every receptor here comes from a male donor with ankylosing spondylitis.

The gene calls are TRBV6-1 and TRBJ2-7; D is perhaps TRBD1 (6 bases). The CDR3 is 15 residues long. The germline V and J ends were trimmed by 1 base and 3 bases, with 13 bases remaining between them. Germline values: CDR1 MNHNS, CDR2 SASEGT. The CDR3 region has the DNA TGTGCCAGCAGTGAAGTCGGGTCACAGGGCTACGAGCAGTACTTC. This encodes CASSEVGSQGYEQYF.

This clonotype was seen more than once but under ten times. The rearrangement uses TRBV5-1 and TRBJ2-2; a weak D match, TRBD1 (6 bases). The germline gives CDR1 SGHRS, CDR2 YFSETQ. The CDR3 sequence is 15 residues long. The V and J ends lost 2 bases and 6 bases respectively, with 14 bases between them. CDR3 DNA sequence: TGCGCCAGCAGCTTTTTTACAGGGAGCCCCGGGGAGCTGTTTTTT. This sequence encodes CASSFFTGSPGELFF.

This clonotype has ten or more counts. This chain links TRBV14 with TRBJ2-7, with 11 bases identical to TRBD2. CDR3 length equals 15 residues. Germline V gives CDR1 SGHDN, CDR2 FVKESK. V gave up 1 base and J gave up 3 bases; unmatched junction bases: 2. CDR3 bases: TGTGCCAGCAGCCAAGCTCTAGCGGGAGGCTACGAGCAGTACTTC. Encoded protein: CASSQALAGGYEQYF.

A note on this clonotype: With a much larger clone just one base away, this may be a read error. The gene calls are TRBV6-1 and TRBJ2-1, with 13 bases matching TRBD2. V shed 6 bases, J shed 6 bases, and the junction held 5 bases outside the gene matches. Looked up from germline, CDR1 is MNHNS and CDR2 is SASEGT. The CDR3 covers 15 residues. CDR3 sequence reads: CASSMTSGRCNEQFF. Here the CDR3 DNA reads TGTGCCAGCAGCATGACTAGCGGGAGGTGCAATGAGCAGTTCTTC.

This clonotype was seen at least ten times. This sequence joins TRBV3-1 and TRBJ2-7, with D hard to call. This CDR3 is built from 14 residues. The germline V gene encodes CDR1 LGHDT and CDR2 YNNKEL (reference sequence). V was shortened by 2 bases and J by 5 bases, with 13 bases between the two germline ends. CDR3 nucleotides: TGTGCCAGCAGCCAATCAAGAGGAGCCGACGAGCAGTACTTC. Its translation is CASSQSRGADEQYF.

This clonotype was counted a single time. The chain joins TRBV6-1 to TRBJ2-1; possible D gene TRBD2, 6 bases. V shed 8 bases and J shed 5 bases, with 19 bases lying between them. Germline V CDR1 and CDR2: MNHNS, SASEGT. This CDR3 has 15 amino acids. The CDR3 protein is CASARGLQWNNEQFF. Here the CDR3 DNA reads TGTGCCAGCGCTAGGGGACTCCAATGGAACAATGAGCAGTTCTTC.

The V call is TRBV20-1, the J call TRBJ2-5; D not certain. The CDR3 has 13 amino acids. The V gene lost 3 bases and the J gene lost 5 bases, with 13 bases spanning the gap. CDR1 is DFQATT, CDR2 SNEGSKA, per germline (reference sequence). The DNA for the CDR3 is TGCAGTGCTAGTTTCCGGGTCAAGGAGACCCAGTACTTC. Protein sequence: CSASFRVKETQYF.

In this sample, this clonotype turned up a few times. The genes are TRBV20-1 and TRBJ1-1; D uncertain. Trimming removed 4 bases from V and 1 base from J, with 13 bases in between. The CDR3 loop spans 14 amino acids. Germline V lookup: CDR1 DFQATT, CDR2 SNEGSKA (reference sequence). CDR3 bases: TGCAGTGCTACTCTGCCGCCTTCGAACACTGAAGCTTTCTTT. It is translated as CSATLPPSNTEAFF.

The chain employs TRBV6-1 and TRBJ2-7, with D possibly TRBD1 on 6 matching bases. The CDR3 is 13 amino acids. The germline V gene has CDR1 MNHNS and CDR2 SASEGT. Trimming pared 8 bases from V and 2 bases from J, leaving 13 bases between. The CDR3 loop is CASLSQGTYEQYF. The CDR3 DNA is TGTGCCAGCCTTTCACAGGGAACCTACGAGCAGTACTTC.

The chain uses TRBV27 and TRBJ1-5; D not resolved. V lost 8 bases and J 2 bases, leaving 13 bases between the germline ends. CDR1 and CDR2 from the germline V gene are MNHEY and SMNVEV (reference sequence). The CDR3 is 14 residues long. The CDR3 region has the DNA TGTGCCAGCGGACTCCGGGGAGGCAATCAGCCCCAGCATTTT. Translating it yields CASGLRGGNQPQHF.

This clonotype was observed at least ten times. DNA for the CDR3: TGTGCCAGCAGCCGAAATAGGGGGATGCTGAACACTGAAGCTTTCTTT. Its translation is CASSRNRGMLNTEAFF. The V call is TRBV4-2, the J call TRBJ1-1, with TRBD1 as a possible D gene (6 bases). V lost 4 bases and J lost 0, with 15 bases in between. The CDR3 sequence is 16 residues long. The germline V gene encodes CDR1 LGHNA and CDR2 YNFKEQ.

The chain recombines TRBV28 with TRBJ1-4; 7 bases align to TRBD1. Germline CDR1 reads MDHEN; CDR2 reads SYDVKM. The junction had 6 bases not matched to a gene; V was cut back by 6 bases and J by 5 bases. The CDR3 loop spans 14 amino acids. The CDR3 reads CASREQGRNEKLFF. For the CDR3, the DNA is TGTGCCAGCAGGGAACAGGGGCGGAATGAAAAACTGTTTTTT.

The rearrangement uses TRBV12-3 or TRBV12-4 and TRBJ1-1; no clear D gene. This CDR3 has 13 amino acids. Trimming took 0 bases from V and 3 from J, leaving 5 bases between them. The CDR3 reads CASSLAGYTEAFF. Here the CDR3 DNA reads TGTGCCAGCAGTTTAGCAGGATACACTGAAGCTTTCTTT.